The T cell receptor (beta chain) under discussion was sequenced for a study of T-cell reconstitution after alpha-beta-depleted transplantation in children. This CDR3 has 14 amino acids. Trimming removed 1 base at V and 5 bases at J, with 12 bases between. Germline V CDR1 and CDR2: SEHNR, FQNEAQ (reference sequence). A library of TCRbeta sequences, prepared with unique molecular identifiers, was generated. A single record per CDR3 protein comes from TCRdb applying MiXCR to the PCR reads. This sample has 190,000 or so distinct CDR3 sequences; approximately 7% occur once, and the top ten carry around 3.1%. This clonotype was detected ten times or more.

This chain uses TRBV7-9 with TRBJ2-7; D is possibly TRBD1 (7 bases). The sequence was collected from a human donor who donated a stem cell graft to a child with Wiskott-Aldrich syndrome. The starting material was PBMCs from the stem cell graft donor, obtained from the stem cell graft. The CDR3 DNA reads as TGTGCCAGCAGCTTAGAACAGGGGAGGAACGAGCAGTACTTC. It specifies CASSLEQGRNEQYF.